The sequence of this T cell receptor (beta chain) was determined in a study of post-analysis software for immune sequencing data. For the study at large: Multiple sclerosis in the patients followed relapsing-remitting, secondary progressive and progressive-relapsing courses. Study-wide results and caveats: Patients showed TRBV5-6, TRBV5-1 and TRBV20-1 among a handful of TRBV segments more frequent than in controls.

This CDR3 contains 15 residues. Germline values: CDR1 KGHDR, CDR2 SFDVKD. J gave up 6 bases and V 4 bases, and 3 bases lay outside the gene matches. This clonotype has more than one count but fewer than ten. Its matching antigen is unknown. Unique molecular identifiers tagged the TCR beta cDNA libraries. T cells numbering roughly 0.9 to 10 million yielded cDNA molecules that totaled approximately 500,000. TCRdb passed the PCR reads through MiXCR, listing each CDR3 protein once. The sample comprises fewer than 850,000 distinct CDR3 sequences, about 32% of which are singletons, and around 0.6% rests with the top ten.

This TCR came from a girl aged 10 to 17 with multiple sclerosis. The sequenced sample was blood. The chain couples TRBV24-1 to TRBJ1-5; 12 bases align to TRBD1. The CDR3 DNA sequence: TGTGCCACCAGTGACGGGACAGGGGGCACTCAGCCCCAGCATTTT. Encoded protein: CATSDGTGGTQPQHF.